Here is one TCR beta chain with its context. Antigen: not known. V shed 5 bases and J 10 bases; nucleotides not matched to a gene: 9. The CDR3 spans 13 residues. Germline-derived CDR1 and CDR2 are MDHEN and SYDVKM. 60 Vbeta and 13 Jbeta primers were used in PCR. Generated by immunoSEQ multiplex PCR, the TCRdb table keeps only in-frame clones and is missing some. The table records roughly 170,000 clones, around four fifths of them present only once. The data derive from a study of cytomegalovirus exposure and HLA in healthy donors. Broader study findings: An observed cluster of highly shared sequence variants was recorded as a likely sequencing artifact.

Sequenced input: PBMCs. This sequence was found in a man younger than 45 in good health and CMV-seronegative. The rearrangement links TRBV28 to TRBJ1-1; 8 positions match TRBD1. This CDR3 reads CASSLPGQGGAFF. In nucleotides, the CDR3 is TGTGCCAGCAGTCTCCCTGGACAGGGCGGAGCTTTCTTT.